This T cell receptor beta chain was sequenced in a study of T cells in Graves' hyperthyroidism and ophthalmopathy. Study overall: Initial diagnosis, before any treatment, was when peripheral blood was collected.

Using RNA transcripts as the source, TCR beta CDR3 regions were amplified. When the TCR CDR3 underwent first-round RT-PCR, the HTBI primer set was used. From the multiplex PCR reads, TCRdb called clonotypes with MiXCR, one entry per CDR3 protein. The table lists about 210,000 distinct CDR3 sequences, 17% of them singletons. This clonotype came up many times. Cells are PBMCs isolated from approximately 9.2 ml of fresh blood. Sequencing was performed on blood. The receptor comes from a man aged 50-59 years with Graves' hyperthyroidism.

This CDR3 reads CASSLGAGAHNEQFF. The CDR3 DNA reads as TGTGCCAGCAGCTTAGGAGCGGGGGCGCACAATGAGCAGTTCTTC. This sequence joins TRBV7-9 and TRBJ2-1, with TRBD2 matching 8 bases. The CDR3 runs to 15 residues. Germline lookup yields CDR1 SEHNR and CDR2 FQNEAQ (reference sequence). The J segment lost 5 bases and the V segment lost 1 base, leaving 4 bases of the junction unmatched.